The TCR beta chain described here comes from a study of CD8+ T cells in alopecia areata. Study findings and constraints: Relative to normal scalp, lesional scalp, especially alopecia totalis/universalis, showed higher clonality. Resident alphabeta T-cell populations of normal skin are likewise subject to sequencing in scalp samples.

Markers used for sorting pooled cutaneous lymph node cells were CD4, CD8alpha, NKG2D, NKG2ACE and others. Extraction of RNA preceded its reverse transcription into cDNA, which served as the sequencing template. TCRdb's copy holds only in-frame clones and misses some; the assay was immunoSEQ multiplex PCR. This sample has under 350,000 clones, each found more than once. This clone was seen many times. What it binds is not known. The gene symbols are mouse symbols. The read ends 4 residues early relative to the CDR3; the germline J gene fills the gap. This specimen includes other DNA sequences encoding the same CDR3. This CDR3 contains 14 residues. Germline assignment: CDR1 NNHNN and CDR2 SYGAGS (reference sequence). Trimming shortened V by 3 bases and J by 1 base, and 8 bases separated the two germline ends.

The sequencing sample was made of CD4+ T cells sorted from a lymph node. The source of this sequence is a C3H/HeJ mouse with alopecia areata. This line is of MHC haplotype H2-k. This rearrangement joins TRBV13-2 to TRBJ2-1, with a possible D match to TRBD1 (6 bases). CDR3 DNA, as far as it was read: TGTGCCAGCGGTGGGGGACAAAACTATGCT. Translation gives CASGGGQNYA. The whole CDR3 sequence reads CASGGGQNYAEQFF.